A selection of T cell receptor beta chains follows, all from one sample in a study of shared clonotypes between healthy human individuals. The data were produced by immunoSEQ multiplex PCR, yet TCRdb's version contains in-frame clones alone and is incomplete. The table records around 2.3 million clones, 90% to 96% of them present only once. The sample taken for sequencing was naive CD4+ T cells sorted from blood. The source of these receptors is a man aged 18 to 29 in good health. The CDR3 runs from the conserved cysteine through the conserved F or W. The D gene is left open where the match is weak. Size is stated for part of the rows, as once, few or many counts, or as a class when the clone is expanded.

TGTGCCATCAGCGGAGAACAGGGGACTGGGGAGACCCAGTACTTC,CAISGEQGTGETQYF,TRBV10-3,TRBJ2-5,NA,NA
TGTGCCAGCAGCCGACAGGAGACTAACAACTACGAGCAGTACTTC,CASSRQETNNYEQYF,TRBV7-8,TRBJ2-7,NA,NA
TGCGCCAGCAGCTTGGACGGCAGGGGAGGCTACGAGCAGTACTTC,CASSLDGRGGYEQYF,TRBV5-1,TRBJ2-7,NA,NA
TGTGCCAGCAGTTACAAGGGGCTGGGGCGGGAGTACCTATACTTC,CASSYKGLGREYLYF,TRBV6-5,TRBJ2-5,TRBD2,NA
TGCGCCAGCAGCCAACCCCGGACGAGGAACACTGAAGCTTTCTTT,CASSQPRTRNTEAFF,TRBV4-1,TRBJ1-1,NA,NA
TGCGCCAGCAGCTTCCGGGACAATAGACATGAAAAACTGTTTTTT,CASSFRDNRHEKLFF,TRBV5-1,TRBJ1-4,NA,NA
TGTGCCAGCAGCTTGCTAACAGGGAGCTATGGCTACACCTTC,CASSLLTGSYGYTF,TRBV5-4,TRBJ1-2,NA,NA
TGTGCCAGCAGTGAACAGGGCCGGCGGAACACTGAAGCTTTCTTT,CASSEQGRRNTEAFF,TRBV2,TRBJ1-1,NA,NA
TGCAGCGTTGAACGTCGGGGGAGGAACACTGAAGCTTTCTTT,CSVERRGRNTEAFF,TRBV29-1,TRBJ1-1,NA,NA
TGTGCCAGCAGCGGGGAACTAGCGGTCAACACCGGGGAGCTGTTTTTT,CASSGELAVNTGELFF,TRBV7-6,TRBJ2-2,TRBD2,NA
TGTGCCAGCAGCATTATAGACCAAGAGACCCAGTACTTC,CASSIIDQETQYF,TRBV7-3,TRBJ2-5,NA,NA
TGCGCCAGCAGCTCCTGGGACAGGGGCTACGAGCAGTACTTC,CASSSWDRGYEQYF,TRBV5-1,TRBJ2-7,TRBD1,once
TGTGCCAGCTCACCAGCCCAGGTCACCTACGAGCAGTACTTC,CASSPAQVTYEQYF,TRBV18,TRBJ2-7,NA,NA
TGTGCCAGCAGCTACGTAGGAGATACGCAGTATTTT,CASSYVGDTQYF,TRBV7-3,TRBJ2-3,NA,NA
TGTGCCAGCGGAAACAGGGAGAGGGACTATGGCTACACCTTC,CASGNRERDYGYTF,TRBV27,TRBJ1-2,NA,NA
TGCAGCACACAGGGGCAGCCCAACACTGAAGCTTTCTTT,CSTQGQPNTEAFF,TRBV29-1,TRBJ1-1,TRBD1,NA
TGTGCCGCCCCGGACGGTGAGGTGGCCAACGTCCTGACTTTC,CAAPDGEVANVLTF,TRBV30,TRBJ2-6,NA,NA
TGTGCCAGCAGTGACAGGGGCGATCAGCCCCAGCATTTT,CASSDRGDQPQHF,TRBV2,TRBJ1-5,NA,NA
TGTGCCAGCAGTGGGACAATTATGAACACTGAAGCTTTCTTT,CASSGTIMNTEAFF,TRBV2,TRBJ1-1,NA,NA
TGTGCCAGCAGTTACTCGATCCAGGGGACCTACGAGCAGTACTTC,CASSYSIQGTYEQYF,TRBV6-5,TRBJ2-7,NA,NA
TGCGCCAGCAGCTTGGCGACCGTCAACTCCTACGAGCAGTACTTC,CASSLATVNSYEQYF,TRBV5-1,TRBJ2-7,NA,NA
TGTGCCAGCAGTTACCGAGGACAGAATTCACCCCTCCACTTT,CASSYRGQNSPLHF,TRBV6-5,TRBJ1-6,NA,NA
TGTGCCAGCAGCTGGACAGGGCTGCGGGGCTACACCTTC,CASSWTGLRGYTF,TRBV13,TRBJ1-2,TRBD1,NA
TGTGCCAGCAGCTTATCGGGGGGAATCTACAATGAGCAGTTCTTC,CASSLSGGIYNEQFF,TRBV7-9,TRBJ2-1,TRBD2,NA
TGTGCCAGCAGCTTAGACATGGTCGAGCAGTACTTC,CASSLDMVEQYF,TRBV7-6,TRBJ2-7,NA,NA
TGTGCCTGGAGTGTCGCCTCATACAATGAGCAGTTCTTC,CAWSVASYNEQFF,TRBV30,TRBJ2-1,NA,once
TGCGCCAGCAGCAGTGGACAGGCTGGGGGCACTGAAGCTTTCTTT,CASSSGQAGGTEAFF,TRBV5-1,TRBJ1-1,TRBD1,NA
TGTGCCAGCAGCTTACTACTGGCTGGGGCCAACGTCCTGACTTTC,CASSLLLAGANVLTF,TRBV7-9,TRBJ2-6,NA,NA
TGTGCCAGCTCACCAGGGAGGGGAGAAAAACTGTTTTTT,CASSPGRGEKLFF,TRBV18,TRBJ1-4,NA,NA
TGTGCCAGCAGCTTGGACAGGGGAGGAGATAGCACAGATACGCAGTATTTT,CASSLDRGGDSTDTQYF,TRBV5-8,TRBJ2-3,NA,NA
TGTGCTAGTGCCCCTTACCGGGACCAAAATAGCTTC,CASAPYRDQNSF,TRBV12-5,TRBJ2-7,NA,NA
TGTGCCAGCAGCTTAGTACGAGCGGGGGGAGCAAGGAATGAGCAGTTCTTC,CASSLVRAGGARNEQFF,TRBV11-2,TRBJ2-1,TRBD2,NA
TGCGCCAGCAGCTTGGAGTCTAGCGGAGCCTACGAGCAGTACTTC,CASSLESSGAYEQYF,TRBV5-1,TRBJ2-7,TRBD2,NA
TGTGCCAGCAGCTTAGACAGCAACTATGGCTACACCTTC,CASSLDSNYGYTF,TRBV7-3,TRBJ1-2,NA,once
TGTGCCAGCAGTGGGACTAGCGGGAGGCCGAAGATAAATGAGCAGTTCTTC,CASSGTSGRPKINEQFF,TRBV2,TRBJ2-1,TRBD2,NA
TGTGCCAGCAGTCCTGACAGGGGAAATGGCTACACCTTC,CASSPDRGNGYTF,TRBV2,TRBJ1-2,TRBD1,once
TGTGCCAGCAGCCTAACAGGGGCCCTCTCCTACGAGCAGTACTTC,CASSLTGALSYEQYF,TRBV11-3,TRBJ2-7,TRBD1,NA
TGTGCCAGCAGTTATCCGACAGGGTCTGGGGCCAACGTCCTGACTTTC,CASSYPTGSGANVLTF,TRBV28,TRBJ2-6,TRBD1,NA
TGTGCCAGCAGCTTGGTACCGGGACAGGAGTACGAGCAGTACTTC,CASSLVPGQEYEQYF,TRBV5-6,TRBJ2-7,TRBD1,NA
TGTGCCTGGAACCCCCAGGGTCTAAGCTATGGCTACACCTTC,CAWNPQGLSYGYTF,TRBV30,TRBJ1-2,NA,NA
TGTGCCAGCAGCCAAGACCAGGGTTTCTATGGCTACACCTTC,CASSQDQGFYGYTF,TRBV4-2,TRBJ1-2,NA,NA
TGTGCCTGGAGTGTACAAACCCCGGGGGGGAACTATGGCTACACCTTC,CAWSVQTPGGNYGYTF,TRBV30,TRBJ1-2,NA,once
TGTGCCAGCAGCTCCGGCGCCAGTGTGGAGACCCAGTACTTC,CASSSGASVETQYF,TRBV7-2,TRBJ2-5,NA,NA
TGTGCCAGCAGTTTAGCGGGGGGAGAAGAGACCCAGTACTTC,CASSLAGGEETQYF,TRBV27,TRBJ2-5,TRBD2,NA
TGCGCCAGCAGCTCGGGACAGGAACTTTTGAACACTGAAGCTTTCTTT,CASSSGQELLNTEAFF,TRBV5-1,TRBJ1-1,TRBD1,NA
TGTGCCACCAGCAGAGATCAAGGAGGGGGCCGGGGCACCGGGGAGCTGTTTTTT,CATSRDQGGGRGTGELFF,TRBV15,TRBJ2-2,NA,NA
TGTGCCATCAGCGGGAGTCAGGTCGGGGAGCTGTTTTTT,CAISGSQVGELFF,TRBV10-3,TRBJ2-2,NA,NA